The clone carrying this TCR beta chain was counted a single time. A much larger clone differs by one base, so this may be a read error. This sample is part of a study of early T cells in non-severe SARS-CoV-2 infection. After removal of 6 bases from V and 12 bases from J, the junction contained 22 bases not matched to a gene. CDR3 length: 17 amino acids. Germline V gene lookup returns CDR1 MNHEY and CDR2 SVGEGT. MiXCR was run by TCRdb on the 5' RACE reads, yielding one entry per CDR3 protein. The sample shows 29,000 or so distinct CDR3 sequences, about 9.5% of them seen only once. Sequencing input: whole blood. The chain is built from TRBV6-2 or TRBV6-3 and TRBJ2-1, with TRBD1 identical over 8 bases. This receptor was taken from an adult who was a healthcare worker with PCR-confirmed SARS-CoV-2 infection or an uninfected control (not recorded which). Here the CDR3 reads CASSLDRVRGLGDVQFF. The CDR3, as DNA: TGTGCCAGCAGCTTGGACAGGGTACGGGGTCTCGGGGATGTGCAGTTCTTC.